What follows are 28 T cell receptor beta chains derived from one specimen sequenced in a study of shared clonotypes between healthy human individuals. Sequencing used immunoSEQ multiplex PCR; TCRdb keeps in-frame clones, though not all of them. The data hold about 1 million clones, with approximately 68% observed a single time. Source material: memory CD4+ T cells sorted from blood. As for subset: CD45RA-negative fraction. Receptors were obtained from a man between 18 and 29 years old in good health.

The rearrangement links TRBV25-1 to TRBJ2-7, with unresolved D. Germline-derived CDR1 and CDR2 are MGHDK and SYGVNS. The CDR3 sequence is 13 residues long. V dropped 1 base and J dropped 2 bases, with 6 bases sitting between them. CDR3 in DNA: TGTGCCAGCAGTGAATCTGTCACCTACGAGCAGTACTTC. Amino acids: CASSESVTYEQYF.

The chain joins TRBV6-6 to TRBJ2-7; perhaps TRBD1 as D (6 bases). Trimming pared 0 bases from V and 0 bases from J, leaving 9 bases between. Per the germline V gene, CDR1 is MNHNY and CDR2 is SVGAGI (reference sequence). The CDR3 runs to 15 residues. The CDR3 DNA follows: TGTGCCAGCAGTTACTCGCAGGGGCGCTCCTACGAGCAGTACTTC. Translation gives CASSYSQGRSYEQYF.

The chain uses TRBV5-1 and TRBJ2-3, with D hard to call. V dropped 0 bases and J dropped 0 bases, with 8 bases sitting between them. Germline V CDR1 and CDR2: SGHRS, YFSETQ. The CDR3 is made up of 15 amino acids. For the CDR3, the DNA is TGCGCCAGCAGCTTGGCCTTAGGTAGCACAGATACGCAGTATTTT. This sequence encodes CASSLALGSTDTQYF.

This clone has only a few counts. This chain uses TRBV10-3 with TRBJ2-7; perhaps TRBD1 as D (5 bases). V lost 2 bases to trimming and J lost 0 bases, with 8 bases between them. Germline loops: CDR1 ENHRY, CDR2 SYGVKD. CDR3 size: 14 residues. CDR3 sequence (DNA): TGTGCCATCAGTGAGCAGGGCTCCTCCTACGAGCAGTACTTC. Encoded protein: CAISEQGSSYEQYF.

As to this clone: Other DNA sequences within the sample encode an identical CDR3. The V call is TRBV27, the J call TRBJ2-1; TRBD2 matches at 9 bases. The germline V gene has CDR1 MNHEY and CDR2 SMNVEV (reference sequence). Losses at the gene ends were 5 bases for V and 4 bases for J; bases not matched to a gene: 3. There are 14 residues in the CDR3. The DNA of the CDR3 is TGTGCCAGCAGTCCTAGCGGGGTTTACAATGAGCAGTTCTTC. Translating gives CASSPSGVYNEQFF.

The chain is built from TRBV6-5 and TRBJ1-4; the D gene is possibly TRBD1 (5 bases). The germline V and J ends were trimmed by 5 bases and 13 bases, with 14 bases remaining between them. Germline V gives CDR1 MNHEY, CDR2 SVGAGI. The CDR3 is 12 amino acids. CDR3 loop: CASSHDTGRLFF. The CDR3 DNA sequence: TGTGCCAGCAGTCACGACACAGGCCGACTGTTTTTT.

This chain joins TRBV30 and TRBJ1-6, with D possibly being TRBD1 (5 bases). The CDR3 contains 16 residues. Germline CDR1 is GTSNPN and CDR2 is SVGIG (reference sequence). V lost 7 bases, J lost 0 bases, and 16 bases lay in between. The DNA of the CDR3 is TGTGCCTCAGACCAGGGAGGGAACTCCTATAATTCACCCCTCCACTTT. Translation: CASDQGGNSYNSPLHF.

This clone showed up many times. This chain connects TRBV27 to TRBJ1-6; 7 positions agree with TRBD1. Germline assignment: CDR1 MNHEY and CDR2 SMNVEV (reference sequence). Germline trimming cut 2 bases from V and 9 bases from J; bases unmatched to any gene: 4. The length of the CDR3 is 14 residues. The CDR3 spells CASSLPPGGSPLHF. The CDR3, as DNA: TGTGCCAGCAGTTTACCCCCAGGGGGTTCACCCCTCCACTTT.

This clone was seen only a few times. CDR3 nucleotide sequence: TGTGCCATCAGTGAGTCGGCATCTAGCGGATTCCAAGAGACCCAGTACTTC. This encodes CAISESASSGFQETQYF. V usage is TRBV10-3 and J usage is TRBJ2-5; TRBD2 agrees at 7 bases. J gave up 1 base and V 0 bases, and 8 bases lay outside the gene matches. Germline loops: CDR1 ENHRY, CDR2 SYGVKD. This CDR3 is 17 amino acids long.

This clone was detected ten times or more. The chain couples TRBV30 to TRBJ2-2, with D possibly TRBD1 on 6 matching bases. Per the germline V gene, CDR1 is GTSNPN and CDR2 is SVGIG (reference sequence). The germline V and J ends were trimmed by 3 bases and 1 base, with 12 bases remaining between them. This CDR3 has 15 residues. This CDR3 is CAWRYRTVNTGELFF. Written as DNA, the CDR3 is TGTGCCTGGAGGTATCGGACAGTGAACACCGGGGAGCTGTTTTTT. The full variable domain, its missing parts supplied by reference TRBV30 and TRBJ2-2, is SQTIHQWPATLVQPVGSPLSLECTVEGTSNPNLYWYRQAAGRGLQLLFYSVGIGQISSEVPQNLSASRPQDRQFILSSKKLLLSDSGFYLCAWRYRTVNTGELFFGEGSRLTVL.

In regard to this clone: A read error may account for a junction end that differs from germline. This chain connects TRBV5-1 to TRBJ1-4, with D possibly matching TRBD1 (6 bases). CDR3 length: 16 amino acids. Germline V lookup: CDR1 SGHRS, CDR2 YFSETQ. The CDR3 DNA sequence: TGCGCCAGCAGCTTACAGGGCGCGGGAGCTAATAAAAAACTGTTTTTT. This encodes CASSLQGAGANKKLFF.

The V call is TRBV5-4, the J call TRBJ2-1, with D perhaps TRBD1 or TRBD2 (5 bases each). V lost 4 bases and J lost 8, with 19 bases in between. Germline V gene sequence: CDR1 SGHNT, CDR2 YYREEE (reference sequence). The CDR3 loop spans 15 amino acids. CDR3: CASSPATGANHEQFF. The CDR3 DNA follows: TGTGCCAGCAGCCCCGCGACCGGGGCAAACCATGAGCAGTTCTTC.

This chain links TRBV5-8 with TRBJ1-6; 10 bases fit TRBD1. From germline, CDR1 is SGHTS and CDR2 YDEGEE. This CDR3 contains 16 residues. Trimming cost V 2 bases and J 5 bases; bases outside gene matches: 4. CDR3 in DNA: TGTGCCAGCAGCTTCCGGACAGGGGGAAATAATTCACCCCTCCACTTT. Translating gives CASSFRTGGNNSPLHF.

This chain connects TRBV6-1 to TRBJ1-2; unclear D gene. The CDR3 is 14 amino acids. V was trimmed by 0 bases and J by 6 bases, leaving 11 bases between them. Germline CDR1 MNHNS, CDR2 SASEGT. The CDR3 DNA is TGTGCCAGCAGTGAAGCGAGTCGCGTAGATGGCTACACCTTC. Translating it yields CASSEASRVDGYTF.

The count of this clone is one. J is TRBJ1-1 and V is TRBV5-3; 7 nucleotides agree with TRBD1. TRBV5-3 is flagged as an ORF with uncertain function. The CDR3 totals 19 residues. V was clipped by 4 bases and J by 0 bases; unmatched bases: 18. This chain's CDR3 is CARSPRLCKGTDMNTEAFF. The DNA of the CDR3 is TGTGCCAGAAGCCCTAGACTCTGTAAGGGGACAGATATGAACACTGAAGCTTTCTTT.

J is TRBJ2-4 and V is TRBV5-4; a weak D match, TRBD1 (7 bases). V gave up 1 base and J gave up 3 bases, with 14 bases separating them. This CDR3 spans 16 amino acids. Germline V gene data show CDR1 as SGHNT and CDR2 as YYREEE (reference sequence). The CDR3 spells CASSLQGEVGKNIQYF. The CDR3 DNA follows: TGTGCCAGCAGCTTGCAGGGGGAGGTGGGCAAAAACATTCAGTACTTC.

This sequence joins TRBV6-6 and TRBJ2-1, with D possibly being TRBD1 or TRBD2 (5 bases each). In germline, CDR1 is MNHNY, CDR2 SVGAGI (reference sequence). Trimming removed 9 bases at V and 9 bases at J, with 12 bases between. The CDR3 is 11 residues long. In DNA, the CDR3 is TGTGCCAGTCAACAGAGGGGTGAGCAGTTCTTC. Its protein product is CASQQRGEQFF.

The chain combines TRBV6-1 with TRBJ1-1, with D tentatively TRBD1 (5 bases). Per germline, CDR1 MNHNS and CDR2 SASEGT. Trimming cost V 6 bases and J 11 bases, with 22 bases left between them. This CDR3 spans 14 amino acids. CDR3 DNA sequence: TGTGCCAGCAGCCCCCAGTGGGGGGTGGAGGGGGCTTTCTTT. Protein sequence: CASSPQWGVEGAFF.

The V gene is TRBV4-1, the J gene TRBJ1-3, with D hard to call. The V gene lost 1 base and the J gene lost 1 base, with 14 bases spanning the gap. The germline CDR1 and CDR2 sequences are MGHRA and YSYEKL. This CDR3 spans 17 amino acids. The CDR3 protein is CASSQGLRTVSGNTIYF. The CDR3 coding sequence is TGCGCCAGCAGCCAAGGGCTCCGGACGGTGTCTGGAAACACCATATATTTT.

This chain joins TRBV7-3 and TRBJ2-7; 11 bases agree with TRBD2. Trimming at V came to 5 bases and at J to 1 base, leaving 4 bases not matched to a gene. The CDR3 extends over 15 amino acids. CDR1 and CDR2 (germline): SGHTA, FQGTGA. DNA for the CDR3: TGTGCCAGCAGCATTAGCGGGGGGGCATCCTACGAGCAGTACTTC. Translation: CASSISGGASYEQYF.

This clone was seen a handful of times. CDR3 residues: CASSESALGGAFF. In nucleotides, the CDR3 is TGTGCCAGCAGCGAATCGGCCCTAGGTGGAGCTTTCTTT. The rearrangement links TRBV7-2 to TRBJ1-1; D remains unclear. The CDR3 is 13 amino acids. V gave up 5 bases and J gave up 10 bases, with 17 bases separating them. Per germline, CDR1 SGHTA and CDR2 FQGNSA. The entire variable domain, with the rest obtained from reference TRBV7-2 and TRBJ1-1, is as follows: GAGVSQSPSNKVTEKGKDVELRCDPISGHTALYWYRQSLGQGLEFLIYFQGNSAPDKSGLPSDRFSAERTGGSVSTLTIQRTQQEDSAVYLCASSESALGGAFFGQGTRLTVV.

This clone was picked up a small number of times. The identical CDR3 is also encoded by other nucleotide sequences in the sample. The rearrangement links TRBV6-5 to TRBJ1-1; no clear D. The CDR3 is 14 amino acids. V was pared by 0 bases and J by 1 base, with 6 bases between. Germline assignment: CDR1 MNHEY and CDR2 SVGAGI. The CDR3, as DNA: TGTGCCAGCAGTTACTCCGCGGGGAACACTGAAGCTTTCTTT. Its protein product is CASSYSAGNTEAFF.

The V call is TRBV15, the J call TRBJ2-5, with D uncertain. Germline CDR1 and CDR2: LNHNV and YYDKDF (reference sequence). The CDR3 runs 13 residues. Trimming cost V 0 bases and J 4 bases, with 6 bases left between them. The DNA of the CDR3 is TGTGCCACCAGCAGAGACCCAGCAGAGACCCAGTACTTC. This translates into CATSRDPAETQYF.

The chain carries TRBV19 and TRBJ2-3; unclear D gene. From germline, CDR1 is LNHDA and CDR2 SQIVND (reference sequence). Trimming shortened V by 3 bases and J by 0 bases, and 13 bases separated the two germline ends. The CDR3 loop spans 16 amino acids. CDR3 residues: CASSIYLKPSTDTQYF. The CDR3 coding sequence is TGTGCCAGTAGTATTTATCTGAAACCTAGCACAGATACGCAGTATTTT.

This clone came up a few times. J is TRBJ1-1 and V is TRBV7-9; D unresolved. V dropped 0 bases and J dropped 5 bases, with 10 bases sitting between them. CDR1 is SEHNR and CDR2 is FQNEAQ in the germline V gene (reference sequence). This CDR3 is 14 amino acids long. The CDR3 is CASSLAIDGTEAFF. The CDR3 bases are TGTGCCAGCAGCTTAGCGATAGATGGGACTGAAGCTTTCTTT. Combining the CDR3 with reference TRBV7-9 and TRBJ1-1 gives the whole variable domain DTGVSQNPRHKITKRGQNVTFRCDPISEHNRLYWYRQTLGQGPEFLTYFQNEAQLEKSRLLSDRFSAERPKGSFSTLEIQRTEQGDSAMYLCASSLAIDGTEAFFGQGTRLTVV.

This clone came up many times. This rearrangement joins TRBV9 to TRBJ2-3; TRBD1 aligns across 9 bases. V lost 3 bases to trimming and J lost 5 bases; unmatched junction nucleotides: 10. The CDR3 runs 16 residues. Germline-derived CDR1 and CDR2 are SGDLS and YYNGEE. The CDR3 bases are TGTGCCAGCAGCGCACGGACAGGGGACTTGCAAGATACGCAGTATTTT. It specifies CASSARTGDLQDTQYF.

The chain recombines TRBV19 with TRBJ2-2; D call uncertain. Trimming removed 7 bases from V and 0 bases from J, with 12 bases in between. The germline V gene has CDR1 LNHDA and CDR2 SQIVND (reference sequence). The CDR3 consists of 15 residues. The CDR3 loop reads CASIQGRANTGELFF. CDR3 bases: TGTGCCAGTATTCAAGGAAGGGCGAACACCGGGGAGCTGTTTTTT.

The gene calls are TRBV2 and TRBJ1-5, with unresolved D. Per the germline V gene, CDR1 is SNHLY and CDR2 is FYNNEI. The germline V and J ends were trimmed by 4 bases and 9 bases, with 10 bases remaining between them. The CDR3 is 12 residues long. The CDR3 nucleotides read TGTGCCAGCAGTGGGGATATGCGGCCCCAGCATTTT. Protein product: CASSGDMRPQHF. The whole variable domain, remainder taken from reference TRBV2 and TRBJ1-5, is EPEVTQTPSHQVTQMGQEVILRCVPISNHLYFYWYRQILGQKVEFLVSFYNNEISEKSEIFDDQFSVERPDGSNFTLKIRSTKLEDSAMYFCASSGDMRPQHFGDGTRLSIL.